This T cell receptor beta chain was retrieved from a study of spatial heterogeneity in lung cancer. Stated time point: sample taken at primary tumor resection. Whole RNA, which was extracted from tumor, nontumor lung tissue or frozen PBMC, was sequenced without any cell sorting. This clonotype was observed at least ten times. After removal of 5 bases from V and 2 bases from J, the junction contained 2 bases not matched to a gene. CDR3 length: 14 residues. Germline V gene lookup returns CDR1 SGHDN and CDR2 FVKESK. One entry per CDR3 protein, called by TCRdb with MiXCR from the 5' RACE reads. The table lists tens of thousands of distinct CDR3 sequences, around 8.4% of them singletons, with about 16% in the top ten.

This sample comprised PBMCs, obtained at surgery. J is TRBJ2-2 and V is TRBV14; TRBD1 matches 7 bases. This receptor was identified in a female donor with early-stage non-small cell lung cancer. CDR3 loop: CASSGDRNTGELFF. The CDR3 DNA follows: TGTGCCAGCAGCGGGGACAGAAACACCGGGGAGCTGTTTTTT.